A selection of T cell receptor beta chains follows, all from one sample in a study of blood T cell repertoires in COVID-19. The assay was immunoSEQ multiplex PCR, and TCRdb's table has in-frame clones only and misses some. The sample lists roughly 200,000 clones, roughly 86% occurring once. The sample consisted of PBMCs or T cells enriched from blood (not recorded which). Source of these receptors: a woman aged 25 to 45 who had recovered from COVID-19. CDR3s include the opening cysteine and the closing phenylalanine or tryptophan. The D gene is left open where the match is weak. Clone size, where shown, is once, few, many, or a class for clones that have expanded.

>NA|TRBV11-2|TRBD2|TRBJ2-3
CASSLASGRATQYF
TGTGCCAGCAGCTTAGCTAGCGGGAGAGCTACGCAGTATTTT
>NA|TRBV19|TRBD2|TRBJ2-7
CASKAGDLYEQYF
TGTGCCAGTAAGGCGGGAGACTTGTACGAGCAGTACTTC
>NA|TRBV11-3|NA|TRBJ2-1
CASSLMGPAGLNEQFF
TGTGCCAGCAGCTTAATGGGGCCGGCCGGCCTCAATGAGCAGTTCTTC
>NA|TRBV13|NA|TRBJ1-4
CASSSRGGGSEKLFF
TGTGCCAGCAGCTCGAGGGGGGGAGGAAGTGAAAAACTGTTTTTT
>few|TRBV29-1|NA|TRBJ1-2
CSVEDRIVQGGNYGYTF
TGCAGCGTTGAAGATCGTATTGTACAGGGCGGAAACTATGGCTACACCTTC
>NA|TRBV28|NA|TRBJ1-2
CASSLGQVHGYTF
TGTGCCAGCAGTTTAGGGCAGGTCCATGGCTACACCTTC
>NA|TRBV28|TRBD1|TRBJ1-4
CASSSPETGKNEKLFF
TGTGCCAGCAGTTCCCCAGAGACAGGGAAGAATGAAAAACTGTTTTTT
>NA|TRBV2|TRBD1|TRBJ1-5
CASSDVGQGLQPQHF
TGTGCCAGCAGTGACGTGGGACAGGGGCTTCAGCCCCAGCATTTT
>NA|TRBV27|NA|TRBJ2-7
CASSLSGGGRAYEQYF
TGTGCCAGCAGTTTATCTGGGGGCGGGAGAGCCTACGAGCAGTACTTC
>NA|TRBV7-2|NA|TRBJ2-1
CASSLGSGSSYNEQFF
TGTGCCAGCAGCTTAGGTAGCGGTAGCTCCTACAATGAGCAGTTCTTC
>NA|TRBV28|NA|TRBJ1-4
CASSQQGYEKLFF
TGTGCCAGCAGTCAGCAGGGGTATGAAAAACTGTTTTTT
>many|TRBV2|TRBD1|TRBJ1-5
CASSQDRGGQPQHF
TGTGCCAGCAGCCAAGACAGGGGTGGCCAGCCCCAGCATTTT
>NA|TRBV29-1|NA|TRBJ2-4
CSVLLGRYIQYF
TGCAGCGTTTTATTGGGGAGATACATTCAGTACTTC
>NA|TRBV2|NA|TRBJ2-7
CASNDRMINEQYF
TGTGCCAGCAATGACAGGATGATAAACGAGCAGTACTTC
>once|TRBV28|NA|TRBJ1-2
CASSRGWGGYTF
TGTGCCAGCAGTCGCGGGTGGGGAGGCTACACCTTC
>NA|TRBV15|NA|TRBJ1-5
CATRNESAGFSNQPQHF
TGTGCCACCAGGAACGAGTCAGCAGGCTTTAGCAATCAGCCCCAGCATTTT
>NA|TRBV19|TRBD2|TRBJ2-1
CASSIRGSGSYNEQFF
TGTGCCAGTAGTATCCGCGGGAGTGGCTCCTACAATGAGCAGTTCTTC
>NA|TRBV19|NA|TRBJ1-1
CASSSTEAFF
TGTGCCAGTAGTTCGACAGAAGCTTTCTTT
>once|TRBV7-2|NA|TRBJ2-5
CASSLTRGRETQYF
TGTGCCAGCAGCTTGACTAGAGGGCGAGAGACCCAGTACTTC
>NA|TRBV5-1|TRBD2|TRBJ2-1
CASSLVLAGEYNEQFF
TGCGCCAGCAGCTTGGTTTTAGCGGGAGAATACAATGAGCAGTTCTTC
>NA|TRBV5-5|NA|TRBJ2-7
CASIPGNPAPYSGQYF
TGTGCCAGCATCCCGGGAAATCCAGCACCCTACAGTGGGCAGTACTTC
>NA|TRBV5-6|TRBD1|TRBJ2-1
CASSLNRGFLYNEQFF
TGTGCCAGCAGCTTGAACAGGGGATTCCTCTACAATGAGCAGTTCTTC
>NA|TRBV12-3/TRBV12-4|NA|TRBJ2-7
CASSLPLRRQYF
TGTGCCAGCAGTTTACCCCTAAGGAGGCAGTACTTC
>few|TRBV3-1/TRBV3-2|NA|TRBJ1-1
CASRHKDRNTEAFF
TGTGCCAGCAGACATAAAGACAGGAACACTGAAGCTTTCTTT
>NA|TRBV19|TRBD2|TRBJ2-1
CASSALTIGGRTNEQFF
TGTGCCAGTAGTGCTCTAACTATTGGCGGGAGAACCAATGAGCAGTTCTTC
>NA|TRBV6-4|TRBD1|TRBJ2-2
CASSRTTGGENTGELFF
TGTGCCAGCAGCCGCACGACAGGGGGTGAGAACACCGGGGAGCTGTTTTTT
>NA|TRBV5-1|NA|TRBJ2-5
CASSFGGGDEGTQYF
TGCGCCAGCAGCTTTGGTGGGGGCGATGAGGGGACCCAGTACTTC
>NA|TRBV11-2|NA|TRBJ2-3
CASTRYGTDTQYF
TGTGCCAGCACCCGATACGGGACAGATACGCAGTATTTT
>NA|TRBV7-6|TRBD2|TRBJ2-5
CASSSGTSGSGETQYF
TGTGCCAGCAGCTCCGGGACTAGCGGGAGCGGGGAGACCCAGTACTTC
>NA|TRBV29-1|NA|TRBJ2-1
CSVKVREQERYNEQFF
TGCAGCGTTAAGGTCAGGGAACAGGAGCGCTACAATGAGCAGTTCTTC
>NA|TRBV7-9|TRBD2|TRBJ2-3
CASSSGTSGRTDTQYF
TGTGCCAGCAGCTCGGGGACTAGCGGGAGGACAGATACGCAGTATTTT
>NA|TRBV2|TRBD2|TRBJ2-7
CASSDRLAGGEQYF
TGTGCCAGCAGTGACCGGCTAGCGGGAGGCGAGCAGTACTTC
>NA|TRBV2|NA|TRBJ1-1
CASSGEAMNTEAFF
TGTGCCAGCAGTGGTGAGGCTATGAACACTGAAGCTTTCTTT
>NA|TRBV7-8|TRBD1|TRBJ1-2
CASSPTGATQYGYTF
TGTGCCAGCAGCCCCACAGGGGCAACGCAGTATGGCTACACCTTC
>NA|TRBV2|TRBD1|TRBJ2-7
CARDSFRYEQYF
TGTGCTAGGGACAGCTTCAGGTACGAGCAGTACTTC
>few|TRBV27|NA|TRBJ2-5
CASSFGRAFQETQYF
TGTGCCAGCAGTTTTGGCAGGGCCTTCCAAGAGACCCAGTACTTC
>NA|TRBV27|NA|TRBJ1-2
CASSLSIRGYTF
TGTGCCAGCAGTTTATCTATCCGGGGCTACACCTTC
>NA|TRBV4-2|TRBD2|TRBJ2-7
CASSPAASGGSYEQYF
TGTGCCAGCAGCCCGGCGGCTAGCGGGGGGTCCTACGAGCAGTACTTC
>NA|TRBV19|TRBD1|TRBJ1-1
CASTGGEWGNTEAFF
TGTGCCAGTACAGGGGGCGAATGGGGGAACACTGAAGCTTTCTTT
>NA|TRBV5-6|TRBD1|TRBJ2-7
CASSLGPGQSHEQYF
TGTGCCAGCAGCTTGGGGCCGGGACAGTCCCACGAGCAGTACTTC
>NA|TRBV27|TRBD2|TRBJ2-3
CASRQTSGSDSTDTQYF
TGTGCCAGCAGGCAGACTAGCGGGAGTGATAGCACAGATACGCAGTATTTT
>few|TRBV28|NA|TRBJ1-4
CASSLPSDRDPTNEKLFF
TGTGCCAGCAGTTTACCGTCCGACAGAGACCCAACTAATGAAAAACTGTTTTTT
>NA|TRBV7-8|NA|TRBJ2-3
CASSFPGSDTQYF
TGTGCCAGCAGTTTCCCAGGCTCAGATACGCAGTATTTT
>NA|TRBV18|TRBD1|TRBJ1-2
CASSAGTGLNYGYTF
TGTGCCAGCTCAGCCGGGACAGGGCTGAACTATGGCTACACCTTC
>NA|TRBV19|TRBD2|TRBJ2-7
CASSGLAGGFDEQYF
TGTGCCAGTAGTGGACTAGCGGGAGGATTTGACGAGCAGTACTTC
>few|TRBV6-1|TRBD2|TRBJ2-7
CASSGRLAGVFDEQYF
TGTGCCAGCAGTGGTCGACTAGCGGGAGTGTTCGACGAGCAGTACTTC
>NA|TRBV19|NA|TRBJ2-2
CASSPGGHLLRELFF
TGTGCCAGTAGCCCTGGGGGACATTTATTGCGGGAGCTGTTTTTT
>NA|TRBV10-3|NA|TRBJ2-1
CAISPPGDSYNEQFF
TGTGCCATCAGCCCCCCAGGGGACTCCTACAATGAGCAGTTCTTC